The entry that follows covers one T cell receptor (beta chain) sequence. This record belongs to a study of shared clonotypes between healthy human individuals. The repertoire was sequenced with immunoSEQ multiplex PCR; TCRdb's copy has only in-frame clones and lacks some. The sample has fewer than 150,000 clones; about 62% are singletons. V gave up 0 bases and J gave up 0 bases, with 6 bases separating them. The CDR3 runs to 14 residues. CDR1 is SGHNT and CDR2 is YYREEE in the germline V gene (reference sequence). The clonotype was recovered from a woman in her twenties or thirties in good health. This chain connects TRBV5-4 to TRBJ1-1; unclear D gene. The sample consisted of memory CD8+ T cells sorted from blood. The subset: CD45RO+ cells pooled with CCR7-negative TemRA cells. CDR3 region: CASSLGGLNTEAFF. CDR3 bases: TGTGCCAGCAGCTTGGGAGGTTTGAACACTGAAGCTTTCTTT.